A selection of T cell receptor beta chains follows, all from one sample in a study of post-analysis software for immune sequencing data. TCRdb called the PCR reads again in MiXCR, with one record for every CDR3 protein. Of 500,000 to 600,000 distinct CDR3 sequences in the sample, roughly two fifths were seen once. The sample was blood. All receptors come from a girl aged 5 to 17 with multiple sclerosis. The CDR3 runs from the conserved cysteine through the conserved F or W. A D gene is named only where the DNA matches it firmly. Clone size is shown for a subset of rows, as once, few, many or a class of expanded clone.

J: TRBJ1-4; D: -; V: TRBV6-6; size: few; DNA: TGTGCCACCGTGCAGAGTGCTGGAGGACTGTTTTTT; CDR3: CATVQSAGGLFF
J: TRBJ2-2; D: -; V: TRBV7-8; size: once; DNA: TGTGCCAGCAGCCCACGGGCTAGCGTGAACACCGGGGAGCTGTTTTTT; CDR3: CASSPRASVNTGELFF
J: TRBJ2-3; D: TRBD2; V: TRBV5-1; size: few; DNA: TGCGCCAGCAGCCCCCCCCCTAGCGGATACACAGATACGCAGTATTTT; CDR3: CASSPPPSGYTDTQYF
J: TRBJ2-7; D: TRBD1; V: TRBV20-1; size: few; DNA: TGCAGTGCTAGATCTCCGGGACAGGGAAAGGAGCAGTACTTC; CDR3: CSARSPGQGKEQYF
J: TRBJ2-1; D: TRBD2; V: TRBV27; size: few; DNA: TGTGCCAGCAGTCCAACCCCCCCTAGCGGGGATGACAATGAGCAGTTCTTC; CDR3: CASSPTPPSGDDNEQFF
J: TRBJ2-1; D: -; V: TRBV28; size: -; DNA: TGTGCCAGCTCCCGGGGGAAATTTTCCTACAATGAGCAGTTCTTC; CDR3: CASSRGKFSYNEQFF
J: TRBJ2-7; D: TRBD2; V: TRBV20-1; size: -; DNA: TGCAGTGCTCACCGGCTTGCGCAACCTAGCGGAGGCACCTACGAGCAGTACTTC; CDR3: CSAHRLAQPSGGTYEQYF
J: TRBJ2-1; D: -; V: TRBV12-3/TRBV12-4; size: few; DNA: TGTGCCAGCCATCGCAGGGGCTCCTACAATGAGCAGTTCTTC; CDR3: CASHRRGSYNEQFF
J: TRBJ1-5; D: TRBD1; V: TRBV2; size: -; DNA: TGTGCCAGCAGTTTACCCACAGGGGACAATCAGCCCCAGCATTTT; CDR3: CASSLPTGDNQPQHF
J: TRBJ2-3; D: TRBD2; V: TRBV5-5; size: -; DNA: TGTGCCAGCAGCTTAGGGACTAGCCTCACAGATACGCAGTATTTT; CDR3: CASSLGTSLTDTQYF
J: TRBJ2-3; D: TRBD2; V: TRBV5-1; size: -; DNA: TGCGCCAGCAGCTTGGCCGGACTAGCGGGAGCAGATACGCAGTATTTT; CDR3: CASSLAGLAGADTQYF
J: TRBJ1-2; D: -; V: TRBV20-1; size: -; DNA: TGCAGTGCTAGAGATACAGTTATTAACTATGGCTACACCTTC; CDR3: CSARDTVINYGYTF
J: TRBJ1-2; D: TRBD1; V: TRBV12-5; size: -; DNA: TGTGCTAGTGGTCGGACAGGGGGCAATGGCTACACCTTC; CDR3: CASGRTGGNGYTF
J: TRBJ2-5; D: -; V: TRBV11-3; size: -; DNA: TGTGCCAGCAGCCAGTTCCGACAGCTCCAAGATACCCAGTACTTC; CDR3: CASSQFRQLQDTQYF
J: TRBJ1-2; D: TRBD1; V: TRBV7-2; size: few; DNA: TGTGCCAGCAGCTGGGACAGGGGCGGAGGCTACACCTTC; CDR3: CASSWDRGGGYTF
J: TRBJ2-5; D: -; V: TRBV29-1; size: few; DNA: TGCAGCGTTGATTTGTGGTTACAAGAGACCCAGTACTTC; CDR3: CSVDLWLQETQYF
J: TRBJ2-1; D: TRBD2; V: TRBV27; size: -; DNA: TGTGCCAGCAGTTTATCGGCTAGCGGGAGGCCCAGGGATGAGCAGTTCTTC; CDR3: CASSLSASGRPRDEQFF
J: TRBJ2-7; D: TRBD2; V: TRBV29-1; size: few; DNA: TGCAGCGTTGCTGGACTAGCGGGGGGGAACGAGCAGTACTTC; CDR3: CSVAGLAGGNEQYF
J: TRBJ2-1; D: TRBD2; V: TRBV6-6; size: few; DNA: TGTGCCAGCTTCCTGAGCGGGGGAAATAGTGAGCAGTTCTTC; CDR3: CASFLSGGNSEQFF
J: TRBJ2-3; D: -; V: TRBV9; size: -; DNA: TGTGCCAGCAGCGTAGCCTCGGGAGAGACCACAGATACGCAGTATTTT; CDR3: CASSVASGETTDTQYF
J: TRBJ1-5; D: -; V: TRBV5-1; size: -; DNA: TGCGCCAGCAGCTTGGTACCAGGGGTCGGTGATCAGCCCCAGCATTTT; CDR3: CASSLVPGVGDQPQHF
J: TRBJ2-1; D: TRBD2; V: TRBV24-1; size: -; DNA: TGTGCCACCAGTGACCGCGGACTAGCGGGAGGGAATGAGCAGTTCTTC; CDR3: CATSDRGLAGGNEQFF
J: TRBJ2-1; D: -; V: TRBV7-9; size: -; DNA: TGTGCCAGCAGCTTAAGGGGCAGGACAAGTCACAATGAGCAGTTCTTC; CDR3: CASSLRGRTSHNEQFF
J: TRBJ2-1; D: -; V: TRBV6-6; size: -; DNA: TGTGCCAGCAGGAGCCAGGGCTACAATGAGCAGTTCTTC; CDR3: CASRSQGYNEQFF
J: TRBJ2-3; D: -; V: TRBV24-1; size: -; DNA: TGTGCCACCAGTGACTCCCGACAGGCCGATACGCAGTATTTT; CDR3: CATSDSRQADTQYF
J: TRBJ2-1; D: -; V: TRBV7-6; size: few; DNA: TGTGCCAGCAGCTTAGGGGCAGCAAGCTCCTACAATGAGCAGTTCTTC; CDR3: CASSLGAASSYNEQFF
J: TRBJ2-5; D: -; V: TRBV6-6; size: -; DNA: TGTGCCAGCAGTTACTCGACTGGGGGGGAGACCCAGTACTTC; CDR3: CASSYSTGGETQYF
J: TRBJ2-2; D: -; V: TRBV5-1; size: -; DNA: TGCGCCAGCAAAGTGGGTTATACCGGGGAGCTGTTTTTT; CDR3: CASKVGYTGELFF